Sequencing of this TCR beta chain was carried out in a study of cytomegalovirus exposure and HLA in healthy donors. General observations from the study: The authors considered a cluster of highly shared sequence variants likely to be a sequencing artifact. Association with HLA alleles at 0.05 false discovery rate was found for around 17,000 TCR beta sequences in a later analysis. Reported performance of the classifier showed diagnosis of cytomegalovirus status with high specificity and sensitivity.

PCR was performed using 60 Vbeta and 13 Jbeta primers. Method: immunoSEQ multiplex PCR; TCRdb's copy keeps in-frame clones and lacks some. The table shows 150,000 or so clones, with 60% to 80% occurring only once. This clone was picked up one time. Its target is not known. This CDR3 contains 15 residues. CDR1 LNHDA and CDR2 SQIVND come from the germline V gene (reference sequence). V gave up 6 bases and J gave up 0 bases, with 15 bases separating them. The clonotype originates from a male donor in good health and CMV-seronegative. The specimen was PBMCs. This rearrangement joins TRBV19 to TRBJ2-7; no clear D gene. CDR3 DNA sequence: TGTGCCAGTAGCCCGCAAGCTGGTAGCTCCTACGAGCAGTACTTC. Translated: CASSPQAGSSYEQYF. Based on the CDR3 plus reference TRBV19 and TRBJ2-7, the full variable domain is DGGITQSPKYLFRKEGQNVTLSCEQNLNHDAMYWYRQDPGQGLRLIYYSQIVNDFQKGDIAEGYSVSREKKESFPLTVTSAQKNPTAFYLCASSPQAGSSYEQYFGPGTRLTVT.